One sample yielded the 14 T cell receptor beta chains listed below, sequenced in a study of cytomegalovirus exposure and HLA in healthy donors. PCR employed 60 Vbeta and 13 Jbeta primers. The data were produced by immunoSEQ multiplex PCR, yet TCRdb's version contains in-frame clones alone and is incomplete. This sample has 150,000 to 200,000 clones; roughly four fifths occur once, and the top ten carry 2.1%. The specimen sequenced was PBMCs. Receptors were obtained from a young woman in good health and CMV-seropositive.

This clone was counted between two and nine times. This chain uses TRBV27 with TRBJ1-1, with D uncertain. Trimming left V 3 bases short and J 3 bases short, with 8 bases between. The CDR3 consists of 13 residues. Germline assignment: CDR1 MNHEY and CDR2 SMNVEV (reference sequence). As DNA, the CDR3 is TGTGCCAGCAGTTTTACGCAGGACACTGAAGCTTTCTTT. This translates into CASSFTQDTEAFF.

The chain joins TRBV19 to TRBJ1-5, with D maybe TRBD1 (5 bases). V dropped 5 bases and J dropped 5 bases, with 28 bases sitting between them. This CDR3 region has 19 residues. Germline CDR1 LNHDA, CDR2 SQIVND (reference sequence). Here the CDR3 reads CASSALAGYSPGGYQPQHF. In nucleotides, the CDR3 is TGTGCCAGTAGTGCCCTAGCTGGATACAGCCCCGGGGGTTATCAGCCCCAGCATTTT.

This clone appeared once. V gene TRBV5-6 combines with J gene TRBJ2-3, with 10 positions matching TRBD2. CDR1 and CDR2 from the germline V gene are SGHDT and YYEEEE. The CDR3 spans 16 residues. Germline trimming cut 0 bases from V and 3 bases from J; bases unmatched to any gene: 4. The CDR3 loop is CASSLVSGGATDTQYF. The CDR3 DNA is TGTGCCAGCAGCTTGGTCAGCGGGGGGGCTACAGATACGCAGTATTTT.

This chain joins TRBV11-3 and TRBJ2-7; 7 bases map to TRBD2. V lost 1 base, J lost 2 bases, and 5 bases stayed unmatched. Looked up from germline, CDR1 is SGHNT and CDR2 is YENEEA. The CDR3 is 15 amino acids. CDR3 in amino acids: CASSLGGGTTYEQYV. The DNA for the CDR3 is TGTGCCAGCAGCTTAGGCGGGGGTACCACCTACGAGCAGTACGTC.

The V and J genes are TRBV30 and TRBJ1-1; 11 bases fit TRBD1. This CDR3 is 17 amino acids long. Germline CDR1 GTSNPN, CDR2 SVGIG (reference sequence). V lost 0 bases to trimming and J lost 4 bases; unmatched junction nucleotides: 10. CDR3 sequence reads: CAWSVNPPGTGGTEAFF. For the CDR3, the DNA is TGTGCCTGGAGTGTAAATCCCCCCGGGACAGGGGGCACTGAAGCTTTCTTT.

V and J are TRBV5-1 and TRBJ2-1; the D gene is possibly TRBD2 (5 bases). This CDR3 spans 17 amino acids. Germline V lookup: CDR1 SGHRS, CDR2 YFSETQ. V dropped 1 base and J dropped 12 bases, with 26 bases sitting between them. The CDR3 DNA sequence: TGCGCCAGCAGCTTGTTACGCTCGGAGGTCGGGTACAACGGGCAGTTCTTC. It is translated as CASSLLRSEVGYNGQFF.

This chain joins TRBV7-2 and TRBJ2-5; 14 nucleotides align to TRBD2. CDR1 is SGHTA and CDR2 is FQGNSA in the germline V gene. The CDR3 has 17 amino acids. The V segment lost 3 bases and the J segment 5 bases; nucleotides outside the gene matches: 8. CDR3 loop: CASSFIGTSGGRETQYF. CDR3 sequence (DNA): TGTGCCAGCAGCTTCATCGGGACTAGCGGGGGCAGGGAGACCCAGTACTTC.

The genes are TRBV15 and TRBJ2-7, with D maybe TRBD2 (5 bases). The CDR3 contains 15 residues. Germline V gene data show CDR1 as LNHNV and CDR2 as YYDKDF (reference sequence). V lost 5 bases and J lost 3, with 17 bases in between. CDR3 region: CATSSGPLRDYEQYV. The CDR3 coding sequence is TGTGCCACCAGCTCTGGACCCCTACGGGACTACGAGCAGTACGTC.

This sequence joins TRBV5-1 and TRBJ1-6; 7 nucleotides agree with TRBD1. V trimming: 2 bases; J trimming: 0 bases; junction bases outside the gene matches: 8. CDR1 is SGHRS, CDR2 YFSETQ, per germline. This CDR3 comprises 18 residues. As DNA, the CDR3 is TGCGCCAGCAGCTTAGGGACAGCCTCTAGCTCCTATAATTCACCCCTCCACTTT. Its protein product is CASSLGTASSSYNSPLHF.

CDR3 in amino acids: CAISEPGLHYGYTF. The CDR3 DNA follows: TGTGCCATCAGTGAGCCAGGGCTTCACTATGGCTACACCTTC. The gene calls are TRBV10-3 and TRBJ1-2, with a weak D call TRBD1 (5 bases). V lost 2 bases and J 3 bases, leaving 10 bases between the germline ends. The germline gives CDR1 ENHRY, CDR2 SYGVKD. The CDR3 totals 14 residues.

The rearrangement joins TRBV28 to TRBJ1-6; D unresolved. The V end lost 8 bases, the J end lost 7 bases, and 27 bases lay between the germline ends. The germline V gene encodes CDR1 MDHEN and CDR2 SYDVKM. The CDR3 consists of 18 residues. The CDR3 coding sequence is TGTGCCAGCCGAACCTCCTTCCCTCTCGCCGAAACAAATTCACCCCTCCACTTT. It translates to CASRTSFPLAETNSPLHF.

This sequence joins TRBV6-5 and TRBJ1-1; unclear D gene. CDR1 and CDR2 from the germline V gene are MNHEY and SVGAGI. The CDR3 is made up of 12 amino acids. V shed 8 bases and J shed 3 bases, with 10 bases lying between them. Written as DNA, the CDR3 is TGTGCCAGCCAGGTCCCATACACTGAAGCTTTCTTT. Its translation is CASQVPYTEAFF.

The chain couples TRBV30 to TRBJ1-2; D is perhaps TRBD1 (6 bases). CDR1 and CDR2 from the germline V gene are GTSNPN and SVGIG (reference sequence). V lost 7 bases to trimming and J lost 5 bases, with 17 bases between them. The CDR3 runs to 13 residues. The CDR3 DNA follows: TGTGCCTCGACCTCCGGGACACCGTATGGCTACACCTTC. Encoded protein: CASTSGTPYGYTF.

The chain links TRBV11-2 to TRBJ2-2, with D perhaps matching TRBD2 (5 bases). The germline V gene encodes CDR1 SGHAT and CDR2 FQNNGV. CDR3 length equals 13 residues. The germline V and J ends were trimmed by 5 bases and 5 bases, with 9 bases remaining between them. The chain's CDR3 is CASSSGWTGELFF. In DNA, the CDR3 is TGTGCCAGCAGCAGCGGATGGACCGGGGAGCTGTTTTTT.